What follows are 23 T cell receptor beta chains derived from one specimen sequenced in a study of metastatic and nonmetastatic thyroid tumors. TCRdb reprocessed the PCR reads using MiXCR. The table records about 7,200 clones, roughly a third of them present only once. Thyroid surgery took place with no prior treatment in any patient. The sample taken for sequencing was adjacent normal tissue. The receptors come from a female donor with papillary thyroid cancer or a benign thyroid nodule (not recorded which). Some clones in this sample may be carry-over from other donors' samples.

This clone has more than one count but fewer than ten. This chain joins TRBV27 and TRBJ2-7, with D possibly being TRBD2 (7 bases). This CDR3 is built from 15 residues. V gave up 8 bases and J gave up 3 bases, with 20 bases separating them. Germline V lookup: CDR1 MNHEY, CDR2 SMNVEV (reference sequence). CDR3 in DNA: TGTGCCAGCGAGGGGGGCGGCGGGAGAGGCTACGAGCAGTACTTC. It encodes CASEGGGGRGYEQYF.

This clone is categorized as medium-sized. V is TRBV7-2 and J is TRBJ1-5, with D hard to call. CDR1 and CDR2 (germline): SGHTA, FQGNSA. This CDR3 contains 13 residues. V lost 9 bases and J 3 bases, leaving 12 bases between the germline ends. CDR3 coding DNA: TGTGCCAGTGCCGTCGGTTTCAATCAGCCCCAGCATTTT. It yields the protein CASAVGFNQPQHF.

J is TRBJ2-2 and V is TRBV19, with 7 positions matching TRBD2. CDR3 size: 15 residues. CDR1 and CDR2 (germline): LNHDA, SQIVND (reference sequence). J lost 4 bases, V lost 4 bases, and 6 bases had no gene match. In DNA form, the CDR3 reads TGTGCCAGTAGTAAGGGAGGGCCTTTCACCGGGGAGCTGTTTTTT. Translation: CASSKGGPFTGELFF.

This clone was recorded only once. This rearrangement joins TRBV7-2 to TRBJ2-1; TRBD2 aligns across 9 bases. V shed 5 bases and J 0 bases; nucleotides not matched to a gene: 2. The CDR3 extends over 15 amino acids. Germline V lookup: CDR1 SGHTA, CDR2 FQGNSA. The CDR3 DNA is TGTGCCAGCAGCCTTAGCGGGAGCTCCTACAATGAGCAGTTCTTC. This gives the protein CASSLSGSSYNEQFF.

This clone was recorded once. The V and J genes are TRBV11-2 and TRBJ1-1; 7 positions match TRBD1. The CDR3 contains 17 residues. V dropped 6 bases and J dropped 3; count of bases not matched to a gene: 16. CDR1 and CDR2 from the germline V gene are SGHAT and FQNNGV. The CDR3 coding sequence is TGTGCCAGCAGACGTTGGGGTATTTCAGGGGGAGACACTGAAGCTTTCTTT. It codes for CASRRWGISGGDTEAFF.

The rearrangement links TRBV11-1 to TRBJ2-1; 8 bases map to TRBD1. CDR1 is SGHAT and CDR2 is FQDESV in the germline V gene (reference sequence). The trim removed 5 bases at V and 8 bases at J, leaving 11 bases unmatched. The CDR3 has 15 amino acids. The CDR3 nucleotides read TGTGCCAGCAGCCGCCGAGGACAGGGCAACTATGAGCAGTTCTTC. Translating gives CASSRRGQGNYEQFF.

The V gene is TRBV2, the J gene TRBJ2-7; possible D gene TRBD2, 6 bases. This CDR3 comprises 13 residues. Looked up from germline, CDR1 is SNHLY and CDR2 is FYNNEI. Trimming removed 7 bases from V and 4 bases from J, with 14 bases in between. CDR3 sequence reads: CASTERGIYEQYF. The CDR3 DNA sequence: TGTGCCAGCACGGAACGGGGGATTTACGAGCAGTACTTC. The entire variable domain, with the rest obtained from reference TRBV2 and TRBJ2-7, is as follows: EPEVTQTPSHQVTQMGQEVILRCVPISNHLYFYWYRQILGQKVEFLVSFYNNEISEKSEIFDDQFSVERPDGSNFTLKIRSTKLEDSAMYFCASTERGIYEQYFGPGTRLTVT.

Within the sample, this clone is medium-sized (0.01 to 0.1%). The genes are TRBV27 and TRBJ1-4; 7 bases line up with TRBD1. Looked up from germline, CDR1 is MNHEY and CDR2 is SMNVEV (reference sequence). This CDR3 is 14 amino acids long. V was pared by 0 bases and J by 11 bases, with 6 bases of the junction left unmatched. The CDR3: CASSLSGQGGKLFF. In nucleotides, the CDR3 is TGTGCCAGCAGTTTATCGGGGCAGGGGGGGAAACTGTTTTTT.

This clone was seen a few times. This chain joins TRBV5-1 and TRBJ1-3; D is perhaps TRBD1 (5 bases). Germline V lookup: CDR1 SGHRS, CDR2 YFSETQ. Trimming removed 0 bases from V and 1 base from J, with 17 bases in between. This CDR3 has 18 residues. The CDR3: CASSLATAGLSSGNTIYF. The CDR3 DNA reads TGCGCCAGCAGCTTGGCGACGGCGGGACTGTCGTCTGGAAACACCATATATTTT.

The rearrangement joins TRBV30 to TRBJ2-7; 14 positions agree with TRBD2. The germline V gene has CDR1 GTSNPN and CDR2 SVGIG (reference sequence). The CDR3 runs 13 residues. Trimming removed 5 bases from V and 6 bases from J; junction bases left unmatched: 3. CDR3 in DNA: TGTGCCTGGGCGGGACTAGCGGGAGCCGAGCAGTACTTC. This encodes CAWAGLAGAEQYF. The full variable domain, rest sourced from reference TRBV30 and TRBJ2-7, is SQTIHQWPATLVQPVGSPLSLECTVEGTSNPNLYWYRQAAGRGLQLLFYSVGIGQISSEVPQNLSASRPQDRQFILSSKKLLLSDSGFYLCAWAGLAGAEQYFGPGTRLTVT.

The rearrangement uses TRBV7-2 and TRBJ2-7; TRBD2 matches 8 bases. The CDR3 sequence is 15 residues long. J was trimmed by 5 bases and V by 2 bases; bases with no gene match: 8. Germline assignment: CDR1 SGHTA and CDR2 FQGNSA. CDR3 residues: CASSLRGGGPHEQYF. The CDR3 bases are TGTGCCAGCAGCTTACGGGGGGGAGGGCCCCACGAGCAGTACTTC.

J is TRBJ1-3 and V is TRBV6-1, with D tentatively TRBD1 (6 bases). V dropped 5 bases and J dropped 8 bases, with 10 bases sitting between them. From germline, CDR1 is MNHNS and CDR2 SASEGT. The CDR3 spans 12 residues. The chain's CDR3 is CASSRGADTIYF. CDR3 DNA sequence: TGTGCCAGCAGTAGGGGGGCGGACACCATATATTTT.

This clone was seen only a few times. The V call is TRBV7-2, the J call TRBJ2-7, with D maybe TRBD1 (5 bases). The CDR3 covers 14 residues. From germline, CDR1 is SGHTA and CDR2 FQGNSA. V gave up 5 bases and J gave up 3 bases, with 14 bases separating them. The CDR3 DNA is TGTGCCAGCAGCCAGGGCCCGCAGTTCTACGAGCAGTACTTC. Protein sequence: CASSQGPQFYEQYF. The full variable domain, its missing parts supplied by reference TRBV7-2 and TRBJ2-7, is GAGVSQSPSNKVTEKGKDVELRCDPISGHTALYWYRQSLGQGLEFLIYFQGNSAPDKSGLPSDRFSAERTGGSVSTLTIQRTQQEDSAVYLCASSQGPQFYEQYFGPGTRLTVT.

The chain couples TRBV2 to TRBJ2-2; tentative D call: TRBD1 (5 bases). Trimming left V 11 bases short and J 1 base short, with 11 bases between. The CDR3 consists of 13 residues. Germline CDR1 reads SNHLY; CDR2 reads FYNNEI. In DNA, the CDR3 is TGTGCCTCCCGACAGAAGAACACCGGGGAGCTGTTTTTT. It translates to CASRQKNTGELFF.

This clone was picked up a small number of times. The chain is built from TRBV24-1 and TRBJ2-7; a possible D gene is TRBD1 (5 bases). This CDR3 comprises 12 residues. The germline gives CDR1 KGHDR, CDR2 SFDVKD. V lost 4 bases and J lost 5, with 8 bases in between. This CDR3 is CATSERGDEQYF. CDR3 DNA: TGTGCCACCAGTGAAAGGGGTGACGAGCAGTACTTC.

To note about this clone: The identical CDR3 is also encoded by other nucleotide sequences in the sample. This rearrangement joins TRBV7-2 to TRBJ1-1; D is unresolved. The V gene lost 1 base and the J gene lost 1 base, with 4 bases spanning the gap. Germline CDR1 is SGHTA and CDR2 is FQGNSA. This CDR3 is 13 amino acids long. CDR3 in amino acids: CASSLGRNTEAFF. DNA for the CDR3: TGTGCCAGCAGCTTAGGGAGGAACACTGAAGCTTTCTTT.

The rearrangement links TRBV11-2 to TRBJ2-1; TRBD2 aligns across 10 bases. Germline V gene lookup returns CDR1 SGHAT and CDR2 FQNNGV. V lost 3 bases and J lost 7; bases outside the gene matches: 6. This CDR3 comprises 15 residues. The CDR3 reads CASSFGSGGSNEQFF. In nucleotides, the CDR3 is TGTGCCAGCAGCTTCGGTAGCGGGGGGTCGAATGAGCAGTTCTTC.

The table lists this clone with a few counts. The chain combines TRBV6-1 with TRBJ1-1; D gene uncertain. Per germline, CDR1 MNHNS and CDR2 SASEGT. The CDR3 loop spans 14 amino acids. V was trimmed by 5 bases and J by 3 bases, leaving 13 bases between them. For the CDR3, the DNA is TGTGCCAGCAGTAGACTTACGTCAGACACTGAAGCTTTCTTT. Translating it yields CASSRLTSDTEAFF.

V is TRBV6-2 or TRBV6-3 and J is TRBJ2-2, with D maybe TRBD2 (5 bases). The germline CDR1 and CDR2 sequences are MNHEY and SVGEGT. The CDR3 spans 15 residues. The V and J ends lost 0 bases and 3 bases respectively, with 8 bases between them. CDR3 in amino acids: CASSYSREYTGELFF. DNA of the CDR3: TGTGCCAGCAGTTACTCGAGGGAGTACACCGGGGAGCTGTTTTTT.

This clone was recorded a few times. V is TRBV6-4 and J is TRBJ1-1; D may be TRBD1 (5 bases). The CDR3 has 14 amino acids. Germline V gives CDR1 MRHNA, CDR2 SNTAGT. Trimming cost V 4 bases and J 2 bases, with 11 bases left between them. In DNA form, the CDR3 reads TGTGCCAGCAGTGTGGGTGGGGGTAACACTGAAGCTTTCTTT. Residues: CASSVGGGNTEAFF.

The V gene is TRBV24-1, the J gene TRBJ2-7; D uncertain. The CDR3 length is 13 residues. Trimming removed 3 bases from V and 6 bases from J, with 11 bases in between. Germline CDR1 reads KGHDR; CDR2 reads SFDVKD. The CDR3 reads CATSDPARGEQYF. CDR3 nucleotide sequence: TGTGCCACCAGTGATCCCGCTCGAGGCGAGCAGTACTTC.

This clone was counted only a few times. This chain links TRBV6-1 with TRBJ1-2, with 11 bases fitting TRBD1. Trimming removed 7 bases from V and 3 bases from J; junction bases left unmatched: 7. The V gene's germline CDR1 is MNHNS and CDR2 SASEGT. The CDR3 has 15 amino acids. The CDR3 bases are TGTGCCAGCACGGACAGGGGGCAATTGGACTATGGCTACACCTTC. Translating it yields CASTDRGQLDYGYTF.

The chain couples TRBV11-2 to TRBJ2-7; 8 bases map to TRBD2. From germline, CDR1 is SGHAT and CDR2 FQNNGV. The CDR3 loop spans 18 amino acids. V was pared by 4 bases and J by 4 bases, with 18 bases of the junction left unmatched. The CDR3 here is CASSSRGGSGMLGYEQYF. The CDR3 DNA sequence: TGTGCCAGCAGCTCGCGAGGTGGTAGCGGGATGCTTGGGTACGAGCAGTACTTC.